Listed here are 4 T cell receptor beta chains from one sample, sequenced in a study of T cell responses to AZD1222 COVID-19 vaccine. Generated by immunoSEQ multiplex PCR, the TCRdb table keeps only in-frame clones and is missing some. Here the sample spans 130,000 to 150,000 clones, about 91% being singletons. Material: peripheral blood, obtained on day 0 of AZD1222 vaccination. The receptors here all came from an adult in good health.

This sequence joins TRBV25-1 and TRBJ1-2; D perhaps matches TRBD1 (5 bases). CDR1 is MGHDK and CDR2 is SYGVNS in the germline V gene. The CDR3 extends over 12 amino acids. V lost 5 bases and J lost 7, with 11 bases in between. CDR3 in DNA: TGTGCCAGCAGTCTCCGGGGGAGTGGCTACACCTTC. It codes for CASSLRGSGYTF.

V and J are TRBV12-3 or TRBV12-4 and TRBJ2-4; 9 bases are shared with TRBD1. This CDR3 has 12 residues. Losses at the gene ends were 5 bases for V and 14 bases for J; bases not matched to a gene: 7. The CDR3 coding sequence is TGTGCCAGCAGTCGAACAGGGGGCGGCGAGTACTTC. Its translation is CASSRTGGGEYF.

The chain recombines TRBV2 with TRBJ1-1, with 8 bases identical to TRBD1. After removal of 4 bases from V and 4 bases from J, the junction contained 11 bases not matched to a gene. CDR1 and CDR2 from the germline V gene are SNHLY and FYNNEI. This CDR3 region has 16 residues. Written as DNA, the CDR3 is TGTGCCAGCAGTGTGAGGACAGGGCCCCAATCCACTGAAGCTTTCTTT. Translation gives CASSVRTGPQSTEAFF.

J is TRBJ1-3 and V is TRBV5-4, with a weak D call TRBD1 (5 bases). With 4 bases removed from V and 0 bases from J, the gap between germline ends came to 14 bases. Germline V gene data show CDR1 as SGHNT and CDR2 as YYREEE (reference sequence). The CDR3 spans 16 residues. The CDR3 sequence is CASSLWGVSSGNTIYF. In DNA form, the CDR3 reads TGTGCCAGCAGCCTATGGGGGGTGTCCTCTGGAAACACCATATATTTT.